Listed below are T cell receptor beta chains from one sample, sequenced in a study of OX40 agonist ivuxolimab in advanced cancers. Produced via immunoSEQ multiplex PCR; TCRdb's table is partial and in-frame only. The sample holds about 77,000 clones, around 86% seen once. The sequenced sample was CD4+ or CD8+ T cells sorted from blood, obtained in a trial of the OX40 agonist ivuxolimab. Receptor source: an adult with an advanced solid tumor such as melanoma, head and neck, liver or kidney cancer. The CDR3 runs from the conserved cysteine through the conserved F or W. Each record gives: CDR3 DNA, CDR3 protein, J gene, clone size, D gene, V gene. A D gene is named only where the DNA matches it firmly. Some rows have no size entry. The others give once, few or many, or a class for an expanded clone.

CDR3nt: TGTGCCAGCAGCCGGGACAGGGGGCGACTTTATGAAAAACTGTTTTTT
CDR3aa: CASSRDRGRLYEKLFF
j_gene: TRBJ1-4
abundance: -
d_gene: TRBD1
v_gene: TRBV7-9

CDR3nt: TGTGCCAGCAGCGCGGCAGGTAAAAGCAATCAGCCCCAGCATTTT
CDR3aa: CASSAAGKSNQPQHF
j_gene: TRBJ1-5
abundance: -
d_gene: -
v_gene: TRBV9

CDR3nt: TGTGCCAGCAGCTTCGATAGCGGTTTCCAAGAGACCCAGTACTTC
CDR3aa: CASSFDSGFQETQYF
j_gene: TRBJ2-5
abundance: -
d_gene: -
v_gene: TRBV11-2

CDR3nt: TGTGCCAGCAGCTACCGCGGGCTAGGGGAGCTGTTTTTT
CDR3aa: CASSYRGLGELFF
j_gene: TRBJ2-2
abundance: -
d_gene: -
v_gene: TRBV11-2

CDR3nt: TGTGCCATCAGTGGGGGCTCCAACAATCAGCCCCAGCATTTT
CDR3aa: CAISGGSNNQPQHF
j_gene: TRBJ1-5
abundance: -
d_gene: -
v_gene: TRBV10-3

CDR3nt: TGCAGCGTTGGATTGGATAGCAATCAGCCCCAGCATTTT
CDR3aa: CSVGLDSNQPQHF
j_gene: TRBJ1-5
abundance: few
d_gene: -
v_gene: TRBV29-1

CDR3nt: TGTGCCAGCAGTTTATGGGACAGGAGTTACGAGCAGTACTTC
CDR3aa: CASSLWDRSYEQYF
j_gene: TRBJ2-7
abundance: once
d_gene: TRBD1
v_gene: TRBV27

CDR3nt: TGCGCCAGCAGCGAGGGTTTGGCTAACTATGGCTACACCTTC
CDR3aa: CASSEGLANYGYTF
j_gene: TRBJ1-2
abundance: -
d_gene: -
v_gene: TRBV5-1

CDR3nt: TGTGCCAGCAGTGAGGACCATGTTCAGCCCCAGCATTTT
CDR3aa: CASSEDHVQPQHF
j_gene: TRBJ1-5
abundance: -
d_gene: -
v_gene: TRBV6-5

CDR3nt: TGCGCCAGCAGTCTCACCCACCCCGGGACAGGGATCGGGTCGAACACCGGGGAGCTGTTTTTT
CDR3aa: CASSLTHPGTGIGSNTGELFF
j_gene: TRBJ2-2
abundance: once
d_gene: TRBD1
v_gene: TRBV23-1

CDR3nt: TGTGCCAGCACCATATTGAAATCGACAGGGTTGTATGAGCAGTTCTTC
CDR3aa: CASTILKSTGLYEQFF
j_gene: TRBJ2-1
abundance: -
d_gene: TRBD1
v_gene: TRBV27

CDR3nt: TGCAGCGTCGACCATTTGACAGGGAACACTGAAGCTTTCTTT
CDR3aa: CSVDHLTGNTEAFF
j_gene: TRBJ1-1
abundance: -
d_gene: -
v_gene: TRBV29-1

CDR3nt: TGTGCCAGCAGCCTTACGGGAAGTATCTCTGGAAACACCATATATTTT
CDR3aa: CASSLTGSISGNTIYF
j_gene: TRBJ1-3
abundance: -
d_gene: -
v_gene: TRBV7-2

CDR3nt: TGCGCCAGCAGCCCCGGTTGGAGGGAAGTTGCGGCCTCTGGAAACACCATATATTTT
CDR3aa: CASSPGWREVAASGNTIYF
j_gene: TRBJ1-3
abundance: -
d_gene: -
v_gene: TRBV5-1

CDR3nt: TGCGCCAGCAGCCGTAGCGGGGGGGCTGTAAAAGAGACCCAGTACTTC
CDR3aa: CASSRSGGAVKETQYF
j_gene: TRBJ2-5
abundance: once
d_gene: TRBD2
v_gene: TRBV5-1

CDR3nt: TGTGCCAGCTTAAGACAGGGGGCGGGTACCGGGGAGCTGTTTTTT
CDR3aa: CASLRQGAGTGELFF
j_gene: TRBJ2-2
abundance: -
d_gene: TRBD1
v_gene: TRBV6-1

CDR3nt: TGTGCCAGCAGTCCGAGTCGTCGGAATGAGCAGTTCTTC
CDR3aa: CASSPSRRNEQFF
j_gene: TRBJ2-1
abundance: -
d_gene: -
v_gene: TRBV5-6

CDR3nt: TGTGCCAGCAGCGTAGCTAGGGGTGGCTACACCTTC
CDR3aa: CASSVARGGYTF
j_gene: TRBJ1-2
abundance: -
d_gene: -
v_gene: TRBV9

CDR3nt: TGTGCCAGCAGCCCCTATGACGAGCAGTACTTC
CDR3aa: CASSPYDEQYF
j_gene: TRBJ2-7
abundance: -
d_gene: -
v_gene: TRBV7-2

CDR3nt: TGTGCCAGCAGCTTATGGGAGGGACCAGTCTATGGCTACACCTTC
CDR3aa: CASSLWEGPVYGYTF
j_gene: TRBJ1-2
abundance: once
d_gene: -
v_gene: TRBV7-9

CDR3nt: TGTGCCAGCAGCCATAGCGGGGGGCCCACCTACGAGCAGTACTTC
CDR3aa: CASSHSGGPTYEQYF
j_gene: TRBJ2-7
abundance: -
d_gene: TRBD2
v_gene: TRBV7-9

CDR3nt: TGTGCCAGCAGCTTAGATCCCCCCAGACAAGAGACCCAGTACTTC
CDR3aa: CASSLDPPRQETQYF
j_gene: TRBJ2-5
abundance: -
d_gene: -
v_gene: TRBV7-9

CDR3nt: TGTGCCAGCAGTGAAGGGACCGTCCGGGACTACGAGCAGTACTTC
CDR3aa: CASSEGTVRDYEQYF
j_gene: TRBJ2-7
abundance: -
d_gene: -
v_gene: TRBV28

CDR3nt: TGTGCCAGCAGTTTCGGCGGGGGGTACACCGGGGAGCTGTTTTTT
CDR3aa: CASSFGGGYTGELFF
j_gene: TRBJ2-2
abundance: few
d_gene: TRBD2
v_gene: TRBV28

CDR3nt: TGTGCCAGCAGCCGGGACAGGGTGAGCTCCTATAATTCACCCCTCCACTTT
CDR3aa: CASSRDRVSSYNSPLHF
j_gene: TRBJ1-6
abundance: -
d_gene: TRBD1
v_gene: TRBV5-4

CDR3nt: TGTGCCAGCAGTTCCCTCTACGAGCAGTACTTC
CDR3aa: CASSSLYEQYF
j_gene: TRBJ2-7
abundance: -
d_gene: -
v_gene: TRBV27

CDR3nt: TGTGCCTGGAGTGAAAGGGGAGTTGAAGCTTTCTTT
CDR3aa: CAWSERGVEAFF
j_gene: TRBJ1-1
abundance: -
d_gene: -
v_gene: TRBV30

CDR3nt: TGTGCCAGCTTCCGACACAGTATTTTCTACGAGCAGTACTTC
CDR3aa: CASFRHSIFYEQYF
j_gene: TRBJ2-7
abundance: -
d_gene: -
v_gene: TRBV2

CDR3nt: TGTGCCAGCAGCACGCGGACGGGGAGAGATACGCAGTATTTT
CDR3aa: CASSTRTGRDTQYF
j_gene: TRBJ2-3
abundance: -
d_gene: -
v_gene: TRBV7-2

CDR3nt: TGTGCCAGCAGCGTAGCGGCCCTCACGGAAAAACTGTTTTTT
CDR3aa: CASSVAALTEKLFF
j_gene: TRBJ1-4
abundance: -
d_gene: -
v_gene: TRBV9

CDR3nt: TGCAGCGCCCCTCACCCCTCTGGAACTGAAGCTTTCTTT
CDR3aa: CSAPHPSGTEAFF
j_gene: TRBJ1-1
abundance: -
d_gene: -
v_gene: TRBV29-1

CDR3nt: TGTGCCAGCAGTGAAGCTGGCGGGGCTGGCTATGGCTACACCTTC
CDR3aa: CASSEAGGAGYGYTF
j_gene: TRBJ1-2
abundance: -
d_gene: -
v_gene: TRBV2

CDR3nt: TGTGCCAGCAGTTTTAGAGCGGCAGGCTACTCTGGAAACACCATATATTTT
CDR3aa: CASSFRAAGYSGNTIYF
j_gene: TRBJ1-3
abundance: -
d_gene: -
v_gene: TRBV28

CDR3nt: TGTGCCAGCAGTTCAAAGGGTTACTATGGCTACACCTTC
CDR3aa: CASSSKGYYGYTF
j_gene: TRBJ1-2
abundance: few
d_gene: -
v_gene: TRBV28

CDR3nt: TGCGCCAGCAGCTTGGATAAGACTAGCGGGTCAAACATTCAGTACTTC
CDR3aa: CASSLDKTSGSNIQYF
j_gene: TRBJ2-4
abundance: -
d_gene: TRBD2
v_gene: TRBV5-1

CDR3nt: TGTGCCAGCAGCGCGTGGGAGACCGGGACTAGCGGGGGGGCGAACACCGGGGAGCTGTTTTTT
CDR3aa: CASSAWETGTSGGANTGELFF
j_gene: TRBJ2-2
abundance: -
d_gene: TRBD2
v_gene: TRBV9

CDR3nt: TGTGCCACCCAGCGGGAGTTTAGGAATGAGCAGTTCTTC
CDR3aa: CATQREFRNEQFF
j_gene: TRBJ2-1
abundance: once
d_gene: TRBD2
v_gene: TRBV2

CDR3nt: TGTGCCAGCAGAGGACTAGCGGGGGACACAGATACGCAGTATTTT
CDR3aa: CASRGLAGDTDTQYF
j_gene: TRBJ2-3
abundance: -
d_gene: TRBD2
v_gene: TRBV6-5

CDR3nt: TGTGCCAGCAGCCCCCGGGACTTTAGCACAGATACGCAGTATTTT
CDR3aa: CASSPRDFSTDTQYF
j_gene: TRBJ2-3
abundance: once
d_gene: -
v_gene: TRBV9

CDR3nt: TGTGCCAGCAGCTTTTACGGCAGTTATATGAAAGGCTATGGCTACACCTTC
CDR3aa: CASSFYGSYMKGYGYTF
j_gene: TRBJ1-2
abundance: -
d_gene: -
v_gene: TRBV7-9

CDR3nt: TGTGCCAGCAGTAGGGCAGGGGTGTATGAAAAACTGTTTTTT
CDR3aa: CASSRAGVYEKLFF
j_gene: TRBJ1-4
abundance: -
d_gene: -
v_gene: TRBV27

CDR3nt: TGCGCCAGCAGCCAAGGACAGGGGGCTGGCTACGAGCAGTACTTC
CDR3aa: CASSQGQGAGYEQYF
j_gene: TRBJ2-7
abundance: -
d_gene: TRBD1
v_gene: TRBV5-1

CDR3nt: TGTGCCAGCAGGCAAAGGGTGGAGGGTGAGACCCAGTACTTC
CDR3aa: CASRQRVEGETQYF
j_gene: TRBJ2-5
abundance: -
d_gene: -
v_gene: TRBV7-9

CDR3nt: TGTGCCAGCAGCTTAAGACTAGAGGGACGGACAGATACGCAGTATTTT
CDR3aa: CASSLRLEGRTDTQYF
j_gene: TRBJ2-3
abundance: once
d_gene: -
v_gene: TRBV7-8

CDR3nt: TGTGCCAGCAGCTTAGAAGGGGGGCTCCAGCATTTT
CDR3aa: CASSLEGGLQHF
j_gene: TRBJ1-5
abundance: -
d_gene: -
v_gene: TRBV7-9

CDR3nt: TGTGCCAGCAGCTTGCAGGGGCCAGATACGCAGTATTTT
CDR3aa: CASSLQGPDTQYF
j_gene: TRBJ2-3
abundance: -
d_gene: -
v_gene: TRBV5-5

CDR3nt: TGCGCCAGCAGCCGCGACAGGGGGGACACTGAAGCTTTCTTT
CDR3aa: CASSRDRGDTEAFF
j_gene: TRBJ1-1
abundance: -
d_gene: TRBD1
v_gene: TRBV5-1

CDR3nt: TGTGCCAGTGGACAGAATCGGAACACTGAAGCTTTCTTT
CDR3aa: CASGQNRNTEAFF
j_gene: TRBJ1-1
abundance: -
d_gene: -
v_gene: TRBV19

CDR3nt: TGTGCCAGCAGTTTCGCGACCCACCTCCACTTT
CDR3aa: CASSFATHLHF
j_gene: TRBJ1-6
abundance: -
d_gene: -
v_gene: TRBV7-9

CDR3nt: TGCGCCAGCAGCTTGGTTGGTGGTGAAGCTTTCTTT
CDR3aa: CASSLVGGEAFF
j_gene: TRBJ1-1
abundance: -
d_gene: -
v_gene: TRBV5-1

CDR3nt: TGTGCCAGCAGCTTAGAGGGACAGGGGACCTATGGCTACACCTTC
CDR3aa: CASSLEGQGTYGYTF
j_gene: TRBJ1-2
abundance: -
d_gene: TRBD1
v_gene: TRBV7-2

CDR3nt: TGTGCCAGCAGCCAAGTGGGAAGCTCTGGAAACACCATATATTTT
CDR3aa: CASSQVGSSGNTIYF
j_gene: TRBJ1-3
abundance: -
d_gene: -
v_gene: TRBV14

CDR3nt: TGCGCCAGCGGGACCGGGACAGTGCGCTACGAGCAGTACTTC
CDR3aa: CASGTGTVRYEQYF
j_gene: TRBJ2-7
abundance: -
d_gene: TRBD1
v_gene: TRBV5-1

CDR3nt: TGTGCCAGCAGCCTTGGGGGCCCCGGGACTGAAGCTTTCTTT
CDR3aa: CASSLGGPGTEAFF
j_gene: TRBJ1-1
abundance: -
d_gene: -
v_gene: TRBV5-4